Shown below are 15 T cell receptor beta chains from a single sample sequenced in a study of T cell clonotyping in hematopoietic cell transplantation. Only in-frame clones appear in the TCRdb table, and some are missing; sequencing was by immunoSEQ multiplex PCR. The table shows around 4,000 clones, with just under 95% occurring only once. Specimen: PBMCs, collected 30 days after allogeneic stem cell transplant. The origin of the receptors is a male patient between 45 and 59 years old who had an allogeneic stem cell transplant from a related donor, so the T cells may come from the graft donor. Some clones in this sample may be carry-over from other donors' samples.

The chain is built from TRBV6-5 and TRBJ1-5; D not certain. The CDR3 spans 14 residues. V lost 2 bases to trimming and J lost 4 bases, with 9 bases between them. Germline V CDR1 and CDR2: MNHEY, SVGAGI. CDR3 protein: CASSYGQRNQPQHF. Here the CDR3 DNA reads TGTGCCAGCAGTTACGGGCAGCGAAATCAGCCCCAGCATTTT.

The chain recombines TRBV5-3 with TRBJ1-1, with 11 bases matching TRBD1. TRBV5-3 is flagged as an ORF with uncertain function. The ends lost 4 bases at V and 11 bases at J; junction bases unmatched: 7. This CDR3 has 13 residues. The CDR3 nucleotides are TGTGCCAGAAGCCATGGACAGGGGGCGCCGGCTTTCTTT. It is translated as CARSHGQGAPAFF.

CDR3 DNA sequence: TGTGCCAGCAGTGACTGGGCTCTCAGGAGGAACACTGAAGCTTTCTTT. The encoded protein is CASSDWALRRNTEAFF. The rearrangement uses TRBV6-4 and TRBJ1-1; D ambiguous. The CDR3 length is 16 residues. The V end was cut by 1 base, the J end by 1 base, with 13 bases between. Per the germline V gene, CDR1 is MRHNA and CDR2 is SNTAGT.

This clone has a single count. The chain uses TRBV2 and TRBJ2-7; 9 bases map to TRBD2. This CDR3 is 13 amino acids long. V gave up 8 bases and J gave up 2 bases; unmatched junction bases: 4. In germline, CDR1 is SNHLY, CDR2 FYNNEI. This CDR3 reads CASRLAGPYEQYF. For the CDR3, the DNA is TGTGCCAGCCGGCTAGCGGGACCCTACGAGCAGTACTTC.

The chain recombines TRBV12-5 with TRBJ2-1, with 7 bases identical to TRBD2. The CDR3 contains 18 residues. Germline assignment: CDR1 LGHNT and CDR2 FRNRAP. The V and J ends lost 3 bases and 1 base, in that order; junction bases with no gene match: 12. CDR3 in DNA: TGTGCTAGTGGTTTTATACAGCGGGAAACAGGATCCTACAATGAGCAGTTCTTC. Translating it yields CASGFIQRETGSYNEQFF.

This clone has just one count. J is TRBJ2-3 and V is TRBV5-6; the match to TRBD2 covers 7 bases. This CDR3 has 15 residues. The germline gives CDR1 SGHDT, CDR2 YYEEEE. V shed 2 bases and J 7 bases; nucleotides not matched to a gene: 10. DNA for the CDR3: TGTGCCAGCAGCTTTCCCTACGGGGGGATCAATACGCAGTATTTT. Its translation: CASSFPYGGINTQYF.

The rearrangement joins TRBV19 to TRBJ2-7, with D possibly being TRBD1 (6 bases). The CDR3 is 13 residues long. Trimming removed 8 bases from V and 2 bases from J, with 13 bases in between. The germline gives CDR1 LNHDA, CDR2 SQIVND (reference sequence). This chain's CDR3 is CASRQDSTYEQYF. DNA of the CDR3: TGTGCCAGTCGTCAGGACAGTACCTACGAGCAGTACTTC.

The genes are TRBV5-5 and TRBJ1-1; 8 bases are a match to TRBD1. With 2 bases clipped from V and 4 bases from J, the junction kept 4 bases outside the gene matches. There are 14 residues in the CDR3. CDR1 is SGHKS, CDR2 YYEKEE, per germline (reference sequence). This CDR3 is CASSLTGGSTEAFF. CDR3 coding DNA: TGTGCCAGCAGCTTAACAGGGGGTTCCACTGAAGCTTTCTTT.

With regard to this clone: At one of its ends the junction is not consistent with the germline gene, which may arise from a read error. The chain has TRBV11-3 and TRBJ1-1; 7 nucleotides match TRBD1. Germline V gives CDR1 SGHNT, CDR2 YENEEA. The CDR3 extends over 13 amino acids. CDR3 coding DNA: TGTGCCAGCAGCACCGGGGACAGTTCTGAGGCTTTCTTT. Its translation: CASSTGDSSEAFF.

The chain recombines TRBV19 with TRBJ1-4, with D unresolved. Germline CDR1 is LNHDA and CDR2 is SQIVND (reference sequence). CDR3 length: 15 residues. V was clipped by 3 bases and J by 7 bases, with 15 bases between them. CDR3 sequence reads: CASSISGGWGEKLFF. CDR3 coding DNA: TGTGCCAGTAGTATTTCGGGTGGTTGGGGTGAAAAACTGTTTTTT.

CDR3 bases: TGTGCTAGTGGACTGGGACAATGGAACTACGAGCAGTACTTC. Translation gives CASGLGQWNYEQYF. V gene TRBV12-5 combines with J gene TRBJ2-7, with D possibly matching TRBD1 (6 bases). This CDR3 contains 14 residues. Germline CDR1 LGHNT, CDR2 FRNRAP. Trimming took 6 bases from V and 3 from J, leaving 15 bases between them.

V gene TRBV25-1 combines with J gene TRBJ1-1; TRBD1 matches at 7 bases. The V segment lost 1 base and the J segment 5 bases; nucleotides outside the gene matches: 13. This CDR3 has 17 amino acids. Germline V gene lookup returns CDR1 MGHDK and CDR2 SYGVNS. This CDR3 is CASSESLARKGATEAFF. DNA of the CDR3: TGTGCCAGCAGTGAATCCCTGGCGCGGAAGGGGGCGACTGAAGCTTTCTTT.

This chain joins TRBV7-8 and TRBJ1-4; D is possibly TRBD1 (5 bases). The CDR3 has 16 residues. The ends were cut back, 5 bases at V and 7 bases at J, with 20 bases in the middle. CDR1 SGHVS and CDR2 FQNEAQ come from the germline V gene. CDR3 amino acids: CASSPTSGGLGEKLFF. In DNA, the CDR3 is TGTGCCAGCAGCCCAACATCGGGGGGTCTGGGTGAAAAACTGTTTTTT.

The V call is TRBV19, the J call TRBJ2-7, with TRBD2 identical over 15 bases. The CDR3 spans 18 residues. Germline CDR1 is LNHDA and CDR2 is SQIVND (reference sequence). The V gene end was trimmed by 5 bases and the J gene end by 0 bases; junction bases not matched to a gene: 8. The CDR3 sequence is CASSDRTSGRENSYEQYF. The CDR3, as DNA: TGTGCCAGTAGTGACCGGACTAGCGGGAGGGAAAACTCCTACGAGCAGTACTTC.

This sequence joins TRBV15 and TRBJ1-5, with a tentative D call TRBD1 (5 bases). Trimming stripped 1 base from V and 1 base from J, with 8 bases between. The CDR3 extends over 15 amino acids. Per germline, CDR1 LNHNV and CDR2 YYDKDF (reference sequence). CDR3 residues: CATSRVDSSNQPQHF. The CDR3 DNA sequence: TGTGCCACCAGCAGAGTTGACAGCAGCAATCAGCCCCAGCATTTT.